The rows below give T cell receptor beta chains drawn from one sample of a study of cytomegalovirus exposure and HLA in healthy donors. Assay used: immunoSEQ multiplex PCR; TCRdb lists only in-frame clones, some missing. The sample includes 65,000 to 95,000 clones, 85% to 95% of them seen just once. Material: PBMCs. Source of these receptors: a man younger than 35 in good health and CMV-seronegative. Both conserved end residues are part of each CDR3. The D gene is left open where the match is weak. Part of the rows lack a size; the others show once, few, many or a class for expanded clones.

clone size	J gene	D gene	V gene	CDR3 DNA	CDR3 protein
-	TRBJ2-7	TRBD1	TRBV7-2	TGTGCCAGCAGCTCAACATTATTGACAGGGGCCTACGAGCAGTACTTC	CASSSTLLTGAYEQYF
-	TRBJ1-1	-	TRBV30	TGTGCCTGGGTGCAGGGTAGTAGAGCTTTCTTT	CAWVQGSRAFF
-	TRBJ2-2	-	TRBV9	TGTGCCAGCAGCCTAACTCAGAACACCGGGGAGCTGTTTTTT	CASSLTQNTGELFF
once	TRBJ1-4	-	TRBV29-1	TGCAGCGCCTCTCCGGGGGGTTCGGGTGAAAAACTGTTTTTT	CSASPGGSGEKLFF
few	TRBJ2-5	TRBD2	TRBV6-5	TGTGCCAGCAGTTACAGTCGGGGGGTTGGAGAGACCCAGTACTTC	CASSYSRGVGETQYF
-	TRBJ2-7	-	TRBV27	TGTGCCAGCAGTTCTTCACAGGCCAAAGTATACGAGCAGTACTTC	CASSSSQAKVYEQYF
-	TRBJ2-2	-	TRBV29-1	TGCAGCGTTGGGTACAGCCCCGGGGAGCTGTTTTTT	CSVGYSPGELFF
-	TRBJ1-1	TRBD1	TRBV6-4	TGTGCCAGCAGTGAAACAGGGGGAGTTGGCACTGAAGCTTTCTTT	CASSETGGVGTEAFF
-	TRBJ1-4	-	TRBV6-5	TGTGCCAGCAGTTACTCTCCGCCAACCCCAGGAGAAAAACTGTTTTTT	CASSYSPPTPGEKLFF
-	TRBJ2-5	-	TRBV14	TGTGCCAGCAGCCAAGATCTGGGAGCAATTTCGTACCAAGAGACCCAGTACTTC	CASSQDLGAISYQETQYF
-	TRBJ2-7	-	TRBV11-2	TGTGCCAGCAGCTTAGAACGAGACTACGAGCAGTACTTC	CASSLERDYEQYF
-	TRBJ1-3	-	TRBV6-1	TGTGCCAGCAGTGTCTGGAGGGGAACAGGACTTACTAACTCTGGAAACACCATATATTTT	CASSVWRGTGLTNSGNTIYF
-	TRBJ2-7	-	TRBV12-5	TGTGCTAGTCGCCCTGAGGGGGGGTACGAGCAGTACTTC	CASRPEGGYEQYF
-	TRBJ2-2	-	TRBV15	TGTGCCACCAGCAGAGGGGGTGGGGGCAACACCGGGGAGCTGTTTTTT	CATSRGGGGNTGELFF
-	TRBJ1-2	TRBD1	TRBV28	TGTGCCAGCAGCTCTCCCCTCGGGACAGGGAGTAAGGACACCTTC	CASSSPLGTGSKDTF
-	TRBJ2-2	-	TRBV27	TGTGCCAGCACCCCCGGGAGGAACACCGGGGAGCTGTTTTTT	CASTPGRNTGELFF
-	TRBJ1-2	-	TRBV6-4	TGTGCCAGCAGTGACTCCGGGGGTGCTGGCTACACCTTC	CASSDSGGAGYTF
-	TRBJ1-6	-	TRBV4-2	TGTGCCAGCAGCCAAGATGTGCGGGGTAACGGTTCACCCCTCCACTTT	CASSQDVRGNGSPLHF
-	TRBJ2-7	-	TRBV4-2	TGTGCCAGCAGCCAAGATTTGGGGGGACCCCAGGACGAGCAGTACTTC	CASSQDLGGPQDEQYF
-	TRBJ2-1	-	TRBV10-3	TGTGCCATCAGTGAGGCTAGAGAGCAGTTCTTC	CAISEAREQFF
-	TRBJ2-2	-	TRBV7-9	TGTGCCTACAGGGACCCCCCTAGCACCGGGGAGCTGTTTTTT	CAYRDPPSTGELFF
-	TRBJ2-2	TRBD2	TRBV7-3	TGTGCCAGCAGCTCCCACTCTACTAGCGGGAACGGGGAGCTGTTTTTT	CASSSHSTSGNGELFF
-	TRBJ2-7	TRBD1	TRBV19	TGTGCCAGCCGACACAGGGGCTCCTACGAGCAGTACTTC	CASRHRGSYEQYF
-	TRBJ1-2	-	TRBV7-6	TGTGCCAGCAGCAACCTAGGAGGACAGATTCCTGGCTACACCTTC	CASSNLGGQIPGYTF
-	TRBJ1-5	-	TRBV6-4	TGTGCCAGCAGTCTACTGCGGTATAGCAATCAGCCCCAGCATTTT	CASSLLRYSNQPQHF
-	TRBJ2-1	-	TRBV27	TGTGCCAGCACCTCGGAGAGAAACAATGAGCAGTTCTTC	CASTSERNNEQFF
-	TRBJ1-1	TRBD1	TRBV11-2	TGTGCCAGCAGCCCAGGGGGTATCGCTGAAGCTTTCTTT	CASSPGGIAEAFF
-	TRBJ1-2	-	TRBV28	TGTGCCAGCAGTTCAGGGGAAGGCTATGGCTACACCTTC	CASSSGEGYGYTF
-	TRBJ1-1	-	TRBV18	TGTGCCAGCTCACCACAGACTATCTCGACAGGACCTCACGAGGGTTTCTTT	CASSPQTISTGPHEGFF
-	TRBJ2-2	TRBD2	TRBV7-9	TGTGCCAGCAGCTTTGGCGGGGGTGCCGCCGGGGAGCTGTTTTTT	CASSFGGGAAGELFF
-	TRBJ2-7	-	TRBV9	TGTGCCAGCAGCGGGGGAACGACAGGTTCCGTGTTCGAGCAGTACTTC	CASSGGTTGSVFEQYF
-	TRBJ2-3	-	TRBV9	TGTGCCAGCAGCCCGCATCCCGGAGATACGCAGTATTTT	CASSPHPGDTQYF
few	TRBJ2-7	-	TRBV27	TGTGCCAGCAGTACGTTGGGGGGTTGGGAGCAGTACTTC	CASSTLGGWEQYF
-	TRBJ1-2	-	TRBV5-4	TGTGCCAGCAGCTTGAAGACTTCGGCAGCGCCCGACTATGGCTACACCTTC	CASSLKTSAAPDYGYTF
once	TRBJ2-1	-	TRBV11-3	TGTGCCAGCAGCCCTAGGCTCCACAATGAGCAGTTCTTC	CASSPRLHNEQFF
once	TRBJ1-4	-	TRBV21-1	TGTGCCAGCAGTATGCGTAATGAAAAACTGTTTTTT	CASSMRNEKLFF
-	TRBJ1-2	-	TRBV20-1	TGCAGTGCGTGGGACTGGGGCGGCTACACCTTC	CSAWDWGGYTF
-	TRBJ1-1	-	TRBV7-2	TGTGCCAGCAGCCTCCAGAGAAACAGGGCCAACACTGAAGCTTTCTTT	CASSLQRNRANTEAFF
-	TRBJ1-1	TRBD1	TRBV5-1	TGCGCCAGCAGCTGGACAGGGGGGCTGAACACTGAAGCTTTCTTT	CASSWTGGLNTEAFF
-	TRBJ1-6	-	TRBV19	TGTGCCAGTAGTATAGGAGGCGTAATCCCTTCACCCCTCCACTTT	CASSIGGVIPSPLHF
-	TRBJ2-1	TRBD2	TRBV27	TGTGCCAGCAGCAGACTAGCGGGGGGGCTAGACAATGAGCAGTTCTTC	CASSRLAGGLDNEQFF
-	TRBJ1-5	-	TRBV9	TGTGCCAGCAGCGCCGCCTGGGAGGGCAATCAGCCCCAGCATTTT	CASSAAWEGNQPQHF
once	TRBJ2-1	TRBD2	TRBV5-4	TGTGCCAGCAGCCTGCGGACTAGCGGGGCTCTCAATGAGCAGTTCTTC	CASSLRTSGALNEQFF
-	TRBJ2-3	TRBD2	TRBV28	TGTGCCAGCAGTTACGGTCTGAGCGGGGTGAGAAGCACAGATACGCAGTATTTT	CASSYGLSGVRSTDTQYF
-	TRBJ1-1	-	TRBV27	TGTGCCAGCCGGAAACTCGGACTCCTGAACACTGAAGCTTTCTTT	CASRKLGLLNTEAFF
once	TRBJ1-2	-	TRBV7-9	TGTGCCAGCAGCTCCACTATTGACGGGGGACCTAACTATGGCTACACCTTC	CASSSTIDGGPNYGYTF
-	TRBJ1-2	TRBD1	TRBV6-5	TGTGCCAGCAGTTCCTCACCGGGACAGGATAACTATGGCTACACCTTC	CASSSSPGQDNYGYTF
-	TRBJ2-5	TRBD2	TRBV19	TGTGCCAGTAATCCCGGGACTAGCGGGGGGAGCGAGACCCAGTACTTC	CASNPGTSGGSETQYF
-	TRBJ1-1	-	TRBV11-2	TGTGCCAGCAGTTGGCGCGGGGGGGACACTGAAGCTTTCTTT	CASSWRGGDTEAFF
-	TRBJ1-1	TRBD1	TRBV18	TGTGCCAGCTCACTGGGACAGGGGGGGACTGAAGCTTTCTTT	CASSLGQGGTEAFF
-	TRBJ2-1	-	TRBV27	TGTGCCAGCAGTTTATCAGGGGGGAGGGACTGGTTCAATGAGCAGTTCTTC	CASSLSGGRDWFNEQFF
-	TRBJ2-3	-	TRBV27	TGTGCCAGCAGTTCCCGGACAGAACTTACAGATACGCAGTATTTT	CASSSRTELTDTQYF
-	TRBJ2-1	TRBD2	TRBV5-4	TGTGCCAGCAGTTTGGCGGGGGGGCCTTCCTATGAGCAGTTCTTC	CASSLAGGPSYEQFF
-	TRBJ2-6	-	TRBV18	TGTGCCAGCTCACCACCTGTCCTCTCTGGGGCCAACGTCCTGACTTTC	CASSPPVLSGANVLTF
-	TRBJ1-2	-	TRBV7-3	TGTGCCAGCAGCCCCGTCGGGGGTACGGGGGGCTACACCTTC	CASSPVGGTGGYTF